This passage covers 7 T cell receptor beta chains from one sample sequenced in a study of shared clonotypes between healthy human individuals. TCRdb keeps only in-frame clones here, not all; method: immunoSEQ multiplex PCR. Among about 710,000 clones listed, about 80% were seen once. Sequencing was done on a sample of memory CD4+ T cells sorted from blood. The subset denotes: CD45RA-negative fraction. These receptors all stem from a woman aged 30 to 39 in good health.

This clone was seen more than once but under ten times. V is TRBV14 and J is TRBJ2-2, with no clear D. Germline V gives CDR1 SGHDN, CDR2 FVKESK. V lost 0 bases and J 6 bases, leaving 8 bases between the germline ends. The CDR3 is made up of 14 amino acids. The CDR3 bases are TGTGCCAGCAGCCAAGACTGGGCGGCCGGGGAGCTGTTTTTT. Its translation is CASSQDWAAGELFF.

This chain connects TRBV7-2 to TRBJ2-1; 11 positions agree with TRBD2. Germline CDR1 reads SGHTA; CDR2 reads FQGNSA. The J segment lost 1 base and the V segment lost 0 bases, leaving 2 bases of the junction unmatched. This CDR3 has 17 residues. The CDR3 region is CASSLAGTSGSYNEQFF. The CDR3 DNA reads as TGTGCCAGCAGCTTAGCCGGGACTAGCGGTTCCTACAATGAGCAGTTCTTC.

The V gene is TRBV27, the J gene TRBJ1-5; 10 bases match TRBD1. V was clipped by 4 bases and J by 6 bases; unmatched bases: 3. The CDR3 totals 14 residues. CDR1 is MNHEY, CDR2 SMNVEV, per germline (reference sequence). The CDR3 DNA reads TGTGCCAGCAGTTCGACAGGGGGCTTTCAGCCCCAGCATTTT. Protein sequence: CASSSTGGFQPQHF.

This clone has only a few counts. At the DNA level, this CDR3 is encoded by other sequences in the same sample as well. The chain has TRBV19 and TRBJ1-4; D gene ambiguous. CDR3 length equals 13 residues. Germline loops: CDR1 LNHDA, CDR2 SQIVND (reference sequence). Trimming removed 5 bases from V and 0 bases from J, with 4 bases in between. The CDR3: CASSSATNEKLFF. The CDR3 coding sequence is TGTGCCAGTAGTTCGGCAACTAATGAAAAACTGTTTTTT.

This clone was counted between two and nine times. V usage is TRBV7-6 and J usage is TRBJ2-1; 8 bases are shared with TRBD1. Germline CDR1 SGHVS, CDR2 FNYEAQ. V trimming: 5 bases; J trimming: 2 bases; junction bases outside the gene matches: 8. This CDR3 comprises 16 residues. CDR3 amino acids: CASSHAQGAPYNEQFF. CDR3 bases: TGTGCCAGCAGCCACGCCCAGGGGGCACCCTACAATGAGCAGTTCTTC.

This clone was seen more than once but under ten times. The rearrangement uses TRBV4-1 and TRBJ2-1, with D unclear. The germline V gene has CDR1 MGHRA and CDR2 YSYEKL. The CDR3 sequence is 16 residues long. Trimming pared 0 bases from V and 5 bases from J, leaving 14 bases between. This CDR3 is CASSQEGWHRDNEQFF. Written as DNA, the CDR3 is TGCGCCAGCAGCCAAGAGGGGTGGCATAGGGACAATGAGCAGTTCTTC.

Here the CDR3 reads CASSLGASGYNEQFF. CDR3 in DNA: TGTGCCAGCAGCTTAGGGGCTAGCGGTTACAATGAGCAGTTCTTC. The genes are TRBV7-2 and TRBJ2-1; 7 positions agree with TRBD2. The V gene's germline CDR1 is SGHTA and CDR2 FQGNSA. J lost 4 bases, V lost 1 base, and 4 bases had no gene match. This CDR3 contains 15 residues.